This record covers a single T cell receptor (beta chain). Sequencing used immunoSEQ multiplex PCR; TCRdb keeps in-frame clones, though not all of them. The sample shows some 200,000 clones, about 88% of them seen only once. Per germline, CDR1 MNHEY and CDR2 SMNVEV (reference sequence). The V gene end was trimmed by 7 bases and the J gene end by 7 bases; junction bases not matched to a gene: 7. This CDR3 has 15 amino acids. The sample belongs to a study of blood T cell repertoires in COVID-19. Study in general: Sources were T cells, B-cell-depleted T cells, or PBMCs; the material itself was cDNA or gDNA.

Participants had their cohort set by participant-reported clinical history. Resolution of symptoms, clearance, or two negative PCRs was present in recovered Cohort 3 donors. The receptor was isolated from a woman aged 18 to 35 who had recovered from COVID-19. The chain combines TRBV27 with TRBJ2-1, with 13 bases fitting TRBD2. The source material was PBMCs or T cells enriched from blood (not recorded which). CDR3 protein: CASTSGTSGKNEQFF. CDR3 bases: TGTGCCAGCACCTCCGGGACTAGCGGGAAAAATGAGCAGTTCTTC.